The 27 T cell receptor beta chains below were found in one sample sequenced in a study of a mutant IDH1 vaccine in newly diagnosed glioma. Data came from immunoSEQ multiplex PCR; TCRdb stores just in-frame clones and leaves some out. The sample carries 70,000 to 95,000 clones, approximately 80% recorded once. Time point: baseline, week 1 (first vaccination visit). Stated treatment: pre-vaccination baseline after standard-of-care therapy. The sequenced sample was PBMCs, obtained from a glioma patient treated with radiotherapy, temozolomide or both. These receptor sequences come from a man aged 35-49 years with glioma. Some clones in this sample may be carry-over from other donors' samples.

The chain has TRBV19 and TRBJ1-1; D ambiguous. This CDR3 contains 13 residues. Germline CDR1 is LNHDA and CDR2 is SQIVND (reference sequence). V lost 8 bases and J 4 bases, leaving 14 bases between the germline ends. CDR3 protein: CASLTKVATEAFF. The CDR3 DNA is TGTGCCAGTTTGACGAAGGTTGCCACTGAAGCTTTCTTT.

This chain joins TRBV5-1 and TRBJ1-1, with D possibly TRBD1 on 5 matching bases. V was shortened by 6 bases and J by 1 base, with 10 bases between the two germline ends. Per the germline V gene, CDR1 is SGHRS and CDR2 is YFSETQ. The CDR3 contains 13 residues. The CDR3 DNA follows: TGCGCCAGCATGGCCGGGGCGAACACTGAAGCTTTCTTT. It specifies CASMAGANTEAFF.

V gene TRBV5-5 combines with J gene TRBJ1-1; no firm D call. Per the germline V gene, CDR1 is SGHKS and CDR2 is YYEKEE (reference sequence). Trimming removed 0 bases at V and 4 bases at J, with 10 bases between. The CDR3 is made up of 14 amino acids. The CDR3 DNA reads TGTGCCAGCAGCTTGGATGGCTGGGGCACTGAAGCTTTCTTT. Protein: CASSLDGWGTEAFF.

This clone was detected only once. The chain links TRBV19 to TRBJ1-5, with a possible D match to TRBD1 (5 bases). This CDR3 has 13 residues. The germline V gene encodes CDR1 LNHDA and CDR2 SQIVND (reference sequence). Trimming pared 6 bases from V and 9 bases from J, leaving 15 bases between. The CDR3 DNA follows: TGTGCCAGTAGAGACGGGGCCGGACGGCCCCAGCATTTT. Amino acids: CASRDGAGRPQHF.

The rearrangement links TRBV6-1 to TRBJ1-4; the match to TRBD1 covers 8 bases. CDR1 is MNHNS and CDR2 is SASEGT in the germline V gene. J lost 5 bases, V lost 4 bases, and 6 bases had no gene match. The CDR3 sequence is 15 residues long. The CDR3 loop is CASSAPTGENEKLFF. The CDR3 DNA follows: TGTGCCAGCAGTGCCCCGACAGGGGAGAATGAAAAACTGTTTTTT.

This clone turned up a few times. The genes are TRBV29-1 and TRBJ1-2; 9 bases are a match to TRBD1. The V segment lost 2 bases and the J segment 7 bases; nucleotides outside the gene matches: 8. Germline-derived CDR1 and CDR2 are SQVTM and ANQGSEA. The CDR3 covers 14 residues. CDR3 in DNA: TGCAGCGTTGAATCAGGTGGGACAGGGACTGGCTACACCTTC. Protein sequence: CSVESGGTGTGYTF.

This chain links TRBV2 with TRBJ2-3; possibly TRBD1 for D (5 bases). The CDR3 consists of 14 residues. Germline V gene lookup returns CDR1 SNHLY and CDR2 FYNNEI. Trimming removed 7 bases at V and 4 bases at J, with 15 bases between. DNA for the CDR3: TGTGCCAGCACTTACTTAGGGGCCGCAGATACGCAGTATTTT. It yields the protein CASTYLGAADTQYF. The complete variable domain, with remaining parts taken from reference TRBV2 and TRBJ2-3, reads EPEVTQTPSHQVTQMGQEVILRCVPISNHLYFYWYRQILGQKVEFLVSFYNNEISEKSEIFDDQFSVERPDGSNFTLKIRSTKLEDSAMYFCASTYLGAADTQYFGPGTRLTVL.

The gene calls are TRBV5-6 and TRBJ1-2; D is unclear. V lost 4 bases and J lost 4, with 14 bases in between. The CDR3 sequence is 14 residues long. Germline values: CDR1 SGHDT, CDR2 YYEEEE. This CDR3 reads CASSPEPSGYGYTF. The CDR3 coding sequence is TGTGCCAGCAGCCCCGAGCCGTCTGGCTATGGCTACACCTTC.

The gene calls are TRBV30 and TRBJ1-1; TRBD1 is a possible D gene (5 bases). Germline CDR1 and CDR2: GTSNPN and SVGIG (reference sequence). This CDR3 region has 14 residues. The V end was cut by 7 bases, the J end by 0 bases, with 15 bases between. CDR3 amino acids: CASRRGTMNTEAFF. In nucleotides, the CDR3 is TGTGCCTCTCGTAGGGGAACGATGAACACTGAAGCTTTCTTT.

This clone was recorded once. This chain joins TRBV15 and TRBJ1-3, with D unclear. Germline CDR1 LNHNV, CDR2 YYDKDF (reference sequence). Trimming left V 4 bases short and J 4 bases short, with 14 bases between. The CDR3 sequence is 15 residues long. The CDR3 loop is CATSKNGFEGNTIYF. In nucleotides, the CDR3 is TGTGCCACCAGCAAAAATGGGTTTGAGGGAAACACCATATATTTT.

The chain links TRBV5-1 to TRBJ2-1; 11 bases align to TRBD2. This CDR3 is built from 17 residues. CDR1 and CDR2 from the germline V gene are SGHRS and YFSETQ. V lost 0 bases to trimming and J lost 9 bases; unmatched junction nucleotides: 11. CDR3 protein: CASSLVVPGLAVGEQFF. CDR3 in DNA: TGCGCCAGCAGCTTGGTCGTACCGGGACTAGCGGTAGGTGAGCAGTTCTTC.

This chain connects TRBV5-1 to TRBJ2-7; tentative D call: TRBD2 (6 bases). CDR1 is SGHRS and CDR2 is YFSETQ in the germline V gene. The germline V and J ends were trimmed by 2 bases and 3 bases, with 12 bases remaining between them. There are 14 residues in the CDR3. This CDR3 reads CASSLESTSYEQYF. CDR3 coding DNA: TGCGCCAGCAGCTTAGAATCGACTAGCTACGAGCAGTACTTC.

J is TRBJ2-7 and V is TRBV7-2; 8 nucleotides align to TRBD1. CDR1 SGHTA and CDR2 FQGNSA come from the germline V gene. V was clipped by 5 bases and J by 5 bases; unmatched bases: 11. There are 15 residues in the CDR3. CDR3 residues: CASSAPRRGQDEQYF. CDR3 nucleotides: TGTGCCAGCAGCGCCCCCCGCAGGGGACAGGACGAGCAGTACTTC.

The chain combines TRBV30 with TRBJ1-6; TRBD1 might be the D (5 bases). Germline values: CDR1 GTSNPN, CDR2 SVGIG (reference sequence). This CDR3 is built from 15 residues. V dropped 3 bases and J dropped 7 bases, with 16 bases sitting between them. The CDR3: CAWRRQAGINSPLHF. The CDR3 DNA follows: TGTGCCTGGAGACGCCAGGCAGGGATAAATTCACCCCTCCACTTT.

The chain employs TRBV5-1 and TRBJ2-5; 7 nucleotides match TRBD1. V was pared by 3 bases and J by 0 bases, with 5 bases of the junction left unmatched. The CDR3 length is 15 residues. The germline gives CDR1 SGHRS, CDR2 YFSETQ. The CDR3 DNA sequence: TGCGCCAGCAGCTGGGGACAGATGTACCAAGAGACCCAGTACTTC. Translating gives CASSWGQMYQETQYF.

The chain joins TRBV18 to TRBJ1-1; D possibly corresponds to TRBD1 (6 bases). Germline V gene lookup returns CDR1 KGHSH and CDR2 LQKENI. The CDR3 is made up of 14 amino acids. Trimming took off 3 bases at V and 3 bases at J, with 11 bases between the two ends. The CDR3 reads CASSPQGRDTEAFF. The CDR3 DNA reads TGTGCCAGCTCACCCCAGGGGAGGGACACTGAAGCTTTCTTT.

The chain uses TRBV5-5 and TRBJ2-1; 8 nucleotides align to TRBD1. Trimming at V came to 9 bases and at J to 6 bases, leaving 2 bases not matched to a gene. CDR3 length: 11 residues. Germline CDR1 is SGHKS and CDR2 is YYEKEE (reference sequence). CDR3 sequence reads: CATDRGNEQFF. CDR3 DNA sequence: TGTGCCACCGACAGGGGCAATGAGCAGTTCTTC.

J is TRBJ2-3 and V is TRBV5-6; tentative D call: TRBD2 (6 bases). Germline values: CDR1 SGHDT, CDR2 YYEEEE. Trimming took off 4 bases at V and 1 base at J, with 7 bases between the two ends. The length of the CDR3 is 13 residues. The CDR3 spells CASSGEGTDTQYF. The CDR3 nucleotides are TGTGCCAGCAGCGGGGAGGGCACAGATACGCAGTATTTT.

The CDR3 DNA reads as TGCGCCAGCAGCCCTAGGGGGCCTTTCTCCTACGAGCAGTACTTC. It encodes CASSPRGPFSYEQYF. The chain couples TRBV5-1 to TRBJ2-7, with TRBD1 matching 7 bases. Germline-derived CDR1 and CDR2 are SGHRS and YFSETQ. This CDR3 is 15 amino acids long. V lost 4 bases, J lost 0 bases, and 7 bases stayed unmatched.

CDR3 DNA: TGTGCCAGCTTACAGGGAGGTAATGAAAAACTGTTTTTT. It translates to CASLQGGNEKLFF. This chain connects TRBV19 to TRBJ1-4; tentatively, D is TRBD1 (6 bases). Per the germline V gene, CDR1 is LNHDA and CDR2 is SQIVND (reference sequence). The CDR3 is 13 amino acids. Trimming left V 9 bases short and J 4 bases short, with 12 bases between.

The chain combines TRBV7-9 with TRBJ2-2; D is possibly TRBD1 (6 bases). The V gene's germline CDR1 is SEHNR and CDR2 FQNEAQ (reference sequence). CDR3 length equals 15 residues. V lost 5 bases, J lost 0 bases, and 10 bases lay in between. The CDR3 region is CASSPRTANTGELFF. CDR3 in DNA: TGTGCCAGCAGCCCCCGGACAGCGAACACCGGGGAGCTGTTTTTT.

In this sample, this clone turned up once. This chain connects TRBV6-6 to TRBJ1-5, with 11 bases aligning to TRBD1. This CDR3 contains 16 residues. CDR1 MNHNY and CDR2 SVGAGI come from the germline V gene (reference sequence). With 6 bases clipped from V and 7 bases from J, the junction kept 11 bases outside the gene matches. The CDR3 coding sequence is TGTGCCAGCAGCTTCGGACAGGGGGCGCCGGGGCAGCCCCAGCATTTT. Protein sequence: CASSFGQGAPGQPQHF.

About this clone itself: The sample contains more than one DNA sequence encoding this CDR3. The gene calls are TRBV29-1 and TRBJ1-2, with unresolved D. V lost 4 bases to trimming and J lost 3 bases, with 6 bases between them. This CDR3 region has 11 residues. CDR1 and CDR2 (germline): SQVTM, ANQGSEA. CDR3 region: CSVATYYGYTF. The CDR3 bases are TGCAGCGTTGCGACCTACTATGGCTACACCTTC.

V and J are TRBV6-5 and TRBJ1-2; 9 bases map to TRBD1. Germline V lookup: CDR1 MNHEY, CDR2 SVGAGI. Losses at the gene ends were 4 bases for V and 5 bases for J; bases not matched to a gene: 8. This CDR3 is 15 amino acids long. The CDR3 protein is CASSWTGTGFYGYTF. The CDR3 bases are TGTGCCAGCAGTTGGACCGGGACAGGGTTTTATGGCTACACCTTC.

This clone was counted a single time. This chain links TRBV5-4 with TRBJ2-2, with 10 bases matching TRBD2. The CDR3 consists of 17 residues. Germline CDR1 and CDR2: SGHNT and YYREEE (reference sequence). J gave up 7 bases and V 1 base, and 10 bases lay outside the gene matches. Here the CDR3 reads CASSLMLLAGELGELFF. CDR3 coding DNA: TGTGCCAGCAGCTTGATGCTCCTAGCGGGGGAACTCGGGGAGCTGTTTTTT. The whole variable domain, remainder taken from reference TRBV5-4 and TRBJ2-2, is ETGVTQSPTHLIKTRGQQVTLRCSSQSGHNTVSWYQQALGQGPQFIFQYYREEENGRGNFPPRFSGLQFPNYSSELNVNALELDDSALYLCASSLMLLAGELGELFFGEGSRLTVL.

The rearrangement links TRBV10-3 to TRBJ1-5; 7 bases agree with TRBD1. The germline CDR1 and CDR2 sequences are ENHRY and SYGVKD. V was clipped by 4 bases and J by 0 bases; unmatched bases: 3. The CDR3 covers 15 residues. The CDR3 is CAISGTGTSNQPQHF. The CDR3 region has the DNA TGTGCCATCAGTGGGACAGGAACTAGCAATCAGCCCCAGCATTTT.

The V gene is TRBV6-5, the J gene TRBJ2-7; TRBD1 agrees at 8 bases. From germline, CDR1 is MNHEY and CDR2 SVGAGI. The CDR3 extends over 16 amino acids. The V and J ends lost 0 bases and 6 bases, in that order; junction bases with no gene match: 10. This chain's CDR3 is CASSYSGTGPPSEQYF. The CDR3 DNA follows: TGTGCCAGCAGTTACTCCGGGACAGGACCTCCGAGCGAGCAGTACTTC.